One sample yielded the 5 T cell receptor beta chains listed below, sequenced in a study of T cell changes during pregnancy in multiple sclerosis. Sequencing used immunoSEQ multiplex PCR; TCRdb keeps in-frame clones, though not all of them. Of tens of thousands of clones in the sample, 88% are singletons; the top ten hold more than 5%. This specimen was CD8+ T cells from peripheral blood mononuclear cells, taken after pregnancy. The source of these receptors is a female donor in good health, enrolled as a control in a pregnancy study.

The chain is built from TRBV6-5 and TRBJ1-2; possibly TRBD1 for D (5 bases). Germline V gives CDR1 MNHEY, CDR2 SVGAGI. The CDR3 totals 14 residues. V dropped 6 bases and J dropped 7 bases, with 18 bases sitting between them. The CDR3, as DNA: TGTGCCAGCAGCCAGTCCGGGGGGGTCCGTGGCTACACCTTC. This sequence encodes CASSQSGGVRGYTF.

The chain couples TRBV4-3 to TRBJ1-4; D unresolved. In germline, CDR1 is LGHNA, CDR2 YSLEER. The CDR3 covers 13 residues. V was cut by 11 bases and J by 8 bases, with 18 bases left in between. The chain's CDR3 is CAAASSLGEKLFF. The CDR3 DNA sequence: TGCGCCGCCGCGTCCTCCCTGGGCGAAAAACTGTTTTTT.

The V and J genes are TRBV28 and TRBJ1-5, with no clear D. Trimming removed 3 bases at V and 0 bases at J, with 9 bases between. CDR3 length: 15 residues. Germline lookup yields CDR1 MDHEN and CDR2 SYDVKM. Here the CDR3 DNA reads TGTGCCAGCAGTTTTGCCAGTTATAGCAATCAGCCCCAGCATTTT. Protein product: CASSFASYSNQPQHF.

The gene calls are TRBV7-3 and TRBJ1-3, with D uncertain. Germline V gene sequence: CDR1 SGHTA, CDR2 FQGTGA. CDR3 length: 13 residues. V was pared by 1 base and J by 8 bases, with 9 bases between. CDR3 nucleotides: TGTGCCAGCAGCTTAATTGGTTCGGACACCATATATTTT. Protein: CASSLIGSDTIYF. The full variable domain, in which reference TRBV7-3 and TRBJ1-3 provide the parts outside the CDR3, is GAGVSQTPSNKVTEKGKYVELRCDPISGHTALYWYRQSLGQGPEFLIYFQGTGAADDSGLPNDRFFAVRPEGSVSTLKIQRTERGDSAVYLCASSLIGSDTIYFGEGSWLTVV.

The rearrangement uses TRBV5-5 and TRBJ1-2; D not resolved. CDR1 is SGHKS and CDR2 is YYEKEE in the germline V gene (reference sequence). This CDR3 is 13 amino acids long. The ends were cut back, 4 bases at V and 3 bases at J, with 10 bases in the middle. This chain's CDR3 is CASSPPGDYGYTF. The CDR3 nucleotides are TGTGCCAGCAGCCCGCCGGGAGACTATGGCTACACCTTC.